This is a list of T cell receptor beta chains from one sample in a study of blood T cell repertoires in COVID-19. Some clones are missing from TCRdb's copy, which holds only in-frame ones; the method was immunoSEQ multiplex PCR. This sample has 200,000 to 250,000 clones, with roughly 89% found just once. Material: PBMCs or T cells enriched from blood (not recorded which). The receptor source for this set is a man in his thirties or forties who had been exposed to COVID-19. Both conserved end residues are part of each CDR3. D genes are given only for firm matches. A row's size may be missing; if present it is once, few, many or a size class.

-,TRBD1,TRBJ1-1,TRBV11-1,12,CASSPGGIEAFF,TGTGCCAGCAGCCCAGGGGGAATTGAAGCTTTCTTT
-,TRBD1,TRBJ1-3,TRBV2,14,CASSITGVGNTIYF,TGTGCCAGCAGTATTACAGGGGTTGGAAACACCATATATTTT
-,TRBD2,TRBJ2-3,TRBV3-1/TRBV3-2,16,CASSQDVAGVTDTQYF,TGTGCCAGCAGCCAAGATGTCGCGGGGGTCACAGATACGCAGTATTTT
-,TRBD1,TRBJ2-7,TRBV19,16,CASSITSGQGDYEQYF,TGTGCCAGTAGTATAACAAGCGGACAGGGGGATTACGAGCAGTACTTC
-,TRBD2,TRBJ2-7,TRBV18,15,CASSPQRGGGYEQYF,TGTGCCAGCTCACCTCAGCGGGGGGGCGGTTACGAGCAGTACTTC
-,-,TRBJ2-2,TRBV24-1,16,CATSDPGHTNTGELFF,TGTGCCACCAGTGACCCGGGACATACGAACACCGGGGAGCTGTTTTTT
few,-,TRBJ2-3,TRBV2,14,CASVKSGGTDTQYF,TGTGCCAGCGTTAAATCAGGGGGCACAGATACGCAGTATTTT
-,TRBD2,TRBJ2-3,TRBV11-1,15,CASSLGRGGADTQYF,TGTGCCAGCAGCTTAGGCCGGGGGGGCGCAGATACGCAGTATTTT
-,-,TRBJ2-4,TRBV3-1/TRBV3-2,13,CASTRASGNIQYF,TGTGCCAGCACGAGGGCCTCGGGGAACATTCAGTACTTC
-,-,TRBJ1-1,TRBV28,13,CASSREIRTEAFF,TGTGCCAGCAGCCGGGAAATCCGCACTGAAGCTTTCTTT
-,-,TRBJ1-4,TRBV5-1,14,CASSFDTPNEKLFF,TGCGCCAGCAGCTTCGACACCCCTAATGAAAAACTGTTTTTT
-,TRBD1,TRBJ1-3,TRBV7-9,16,CASSLRTGGDGNTIYF,TGTGCCAGCAGCTTGAGGACAGGGGGCGATGGAAACACCATATATTTT
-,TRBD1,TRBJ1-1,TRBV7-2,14,CASSSGTGWSVAFF,TGTGCCAGCAGCTCGGGGACAGGCTGGTCGGTAGCTTTCTTT
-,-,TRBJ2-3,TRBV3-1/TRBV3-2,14,CASSPLAGTDTQYF,TGTGCCAGCAGCCCTCTCGCGGGCACAGATACGCAGTATTTT
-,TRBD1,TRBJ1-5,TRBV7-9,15,CASSFDRGPYQTQHF,TGTGCCAGCAGCTTTGACAGGGGCCCTTACCAGACCCAGCATTTT
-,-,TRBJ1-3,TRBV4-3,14,CASSSGETGNTIYF,TGCGCCAGCAGTTCGGGGGAAACTGGAAACACCATATATTTT
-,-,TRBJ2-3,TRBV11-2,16,CASSTPYRAPTDTQYF,TGTGCCAGCAGCACTCCGTACCGAGCCCCCACAGATACGCAGTATTTT
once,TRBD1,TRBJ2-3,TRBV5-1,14,CATMAGTGADTQYF,TGCGCCACCATGGCCGGGACAGGGGCAGATACGCAGTATTTT
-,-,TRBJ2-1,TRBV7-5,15,CVRSGQDTRGYEQFF,TGTGTCAGAAGCGGCCAGGATACGCGAGGGTATGAGCAGTTCTTC
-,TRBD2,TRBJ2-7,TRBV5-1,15,CASSLAPLADYEQYF,TGCGCCAGCAGCTTGGCCCCACTAGCGGACTACGAGCAGTACTTC
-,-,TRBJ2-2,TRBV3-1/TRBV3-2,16,CASSQLNGENTGELFF,TGTGCCAGCAGCCAATTGAACGGGGAGAACACCGGGGAGCTGTTTTTT
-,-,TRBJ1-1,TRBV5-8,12,CASSSQGPEAFF,TGTGCCAGCAGTTCGCAGGGCCCTGAAGCTTTCTTT
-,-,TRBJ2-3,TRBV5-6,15,CASSFGLGSTDTQYF,TGTGCCAGCAGCTTCGGACTGGGTAGCACAGATACGCAGTATTTT
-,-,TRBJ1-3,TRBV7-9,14,CASSPFSSGNTIYF,TGTGCCAGCAGCCCGTTTAGCTCTGGAAACACCATATATTTT
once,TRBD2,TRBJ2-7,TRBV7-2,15,CASSPRAGGAYEQYF,TGTGCCAGCAGTCCAAGAGCGGGGGGGGCTTACGAGCAGTACTTC
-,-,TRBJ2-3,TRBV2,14,CASSYDPQGDTQYF,TGTGCCAGCAGTTACGACCCCCAGGGGGATACGCAGTATTTT
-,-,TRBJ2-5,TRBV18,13,CASSPDTLETQYF,TGTGCCAGCTCACCAGACACTCTAGAGACCCAGTACTTC
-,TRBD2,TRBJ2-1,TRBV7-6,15,CASSSRGEVHNEQFF,TGTGCCAGCAGCTCTCGGGGGGAAGTTCACAATGAGCAGTTCTTC
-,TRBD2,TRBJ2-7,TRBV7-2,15,CASSGGSGGQYEQYF,TGTGCCAGCAGCGGCGGCAGCGGGGGACAATACGAGCAGTACTTC
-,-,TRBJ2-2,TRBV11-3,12,CASSPNTGELFF,TGTGCCAGCAGCCCTAATACCGGGGAGCTGTTTTTT
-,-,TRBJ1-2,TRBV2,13,CASSDGQSYGYTF,TGTGCCAGCAGTGATGGACAGTCCTATGGCTACACCTTC
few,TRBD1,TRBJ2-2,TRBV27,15,CASSLGTGGTGELFF,TGTGCCAGCAGTTTAGGAACAGGGGGGACCGGGGAGCTGTTTTTT
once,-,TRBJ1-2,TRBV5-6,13,CASSSTRSGGYTF,TGTGCCAGCAGCTCGACACGTTCAGGTGGCTACACCTTC
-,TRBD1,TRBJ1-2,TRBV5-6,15,CASSPDRGRPYGYTF,TGTGCCAGCAGCCCGGACAGGGGGCGCCCCTATGGCTACACCTTC
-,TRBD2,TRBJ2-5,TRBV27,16,CASSLYGGEDLQTQYF,TGTGCCAGCAGTCTATACGGGGGGGAGGATCTACAGACCCAGTACTTC
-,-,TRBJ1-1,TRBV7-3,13,CASSWSGNTEAFF,TGTGCCAGCAGCTGGTCCGGGAACACTGAAGCTTTCTTT
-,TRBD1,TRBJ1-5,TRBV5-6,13,CASSQGGNQPQHF,TGTGCCAGCAGCCAGGGGGGTAATCAGCCCCAGCATTTT
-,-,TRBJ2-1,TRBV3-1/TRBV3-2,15,CASSPARGPYNEQFF,TGTGCCAGCAGCCCGGCGCGGGGGCCGTACAATGAGCAGTTCTTC
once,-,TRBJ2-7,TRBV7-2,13,CASSFSDSYEQYF,TGTGCCAGCAGCTTCTCGGACAGTTACGAGCAGTACTTC
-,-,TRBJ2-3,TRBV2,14,CASSTRARADTQYF,TGTGCCAGCAGTACCAGGGCCAGGGCAGATACGCAGTATTTT
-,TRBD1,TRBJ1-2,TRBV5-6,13,CASSFGTGEGYTF,TGTGCCAGCAGCTTCGGGACAGGGGAGGGCTACACCTTC
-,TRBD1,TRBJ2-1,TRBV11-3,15,CASSGPGQLADEQFF,TGTGCCAGCAGCGGACCGGGACAGCTTGCTGATGAGCAGTTCTTC
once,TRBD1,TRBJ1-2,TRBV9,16,CASSADRGGTAYGYTF,TGTGCCAGCAGCGCCGACCGCGGAGGGACAGCCTATGGCTACACCTTC
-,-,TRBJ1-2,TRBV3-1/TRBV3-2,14,CASSQEGPSYGYTF,TGTGCCAGCAGCCAAGAGGGGCCGTCCTATGGCTACACCTTC
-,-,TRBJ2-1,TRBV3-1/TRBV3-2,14,CASSQDNRGNEQFF,TGTGCCAGCAGCCAAGATAATCGGGGTAATGAGCAGTTCTTC
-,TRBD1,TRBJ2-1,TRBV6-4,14,CASSPGQDLGEQFF,TGTGCCAGCAGCCCGGGACAGGACTTAGGTGAGCAGTTCTTC
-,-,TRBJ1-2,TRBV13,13,CASSTDQGSGYTF,TGTGCCAGCAGCACCGATCAGGGGTCTGGCTACACCTTC
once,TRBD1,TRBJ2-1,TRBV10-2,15,CASRGTGGAWNEQFF,TGCGCCAGCAGGGGGACAGGGGGCGCATGGAATGAGCAGTTCTTC
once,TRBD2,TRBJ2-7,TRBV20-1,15,CSASRGGPFPYEQYF,TGCAGTGCAAGTCGGGGGGGCCCTTTCCCCTACGAGCAGTACTTC
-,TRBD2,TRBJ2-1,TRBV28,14,CASPPSGGNNEQFF,TGTGCCAGCCCCCCCAGCGGGGGTAACAATGAGCAGTTCTTC
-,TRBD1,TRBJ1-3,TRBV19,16,CASRMDRGSSGNTIYF,TGTGCCAGTAGGATGGACAGGGGATCCTCTGGAAACACCATATATTTT